This TCR beta chain emerged from a study of cytomegalovirus exposure and HLA in healthy donors. Points on this clone: Its specificity is unknown.

Study-wide results and limits: Prior analysis indicated that the majority of TCR beta V segments exhibited productivity approximately 87% or approximately 30% of the time.

Looked up from germline, CDR1 is MGHRA and CDR2 is YSYEKL. Trimming pared 0 bases from V and 6 bases from J, leaving 8 bases between. The CDR3 has 14 residues. PCR amplification relied on 60 Vbeta primers (plus 13 Jbeta primers). Here immunoSEQ multiplex PCR was the method, and the copy in TCRdb shows in-frame clones only, minus some. The sample shows 130,000 to 150,000 clones, about 80% of them seen only once. Source material: PBMCs. The sequence derives from a woman between 55 and 75 years old in good health and CMV-seropositive. The chain couples TRBV4-1 to TRBJ2-2, with D possibly matching TRBD1 (5 bases). In DNA form, the CDR3 reads TGCGCCAGCAGCCAAGACAGGGCTCCCGGGGAGCTGTTTTTT. Its translation: CASSQDRAPGELFF.